This TCR beta chain was identified during a study of blood T cell repertoires in COVID-19. The overall study: The United States, Italy and Spain supplied acute and convalescent COVID-19 samples. PBMCs, B-cell-depleted T cells, or T cells were the source of the cDNA or gDNA that made up the material.

The junction had 6 bases not matched to a gene; V was cut back by 5 bases and J by 2 bases. Germline CDR1 MDHEN, CDR2 SYDVKM. The CDR3 is made up of 15 amino acids. Per the study methods: Amplified reference gene primers provided the basis for estimating nucleated cell counts. Using immunoSEQ multiplex PCR, the repertoire was profiled, and TCRdb retains in-frame clones only, with some absent. That table gives V, J and clone size, and the DNA gave D and trimming. The data contain just under 90,000 clones, more than 90% of them singletons. Sequenced input: peripheral blood. The gene calls are TRBV28 and TRBJ2-7; 10 bases match TRBD2. This clonotype was sampled from a man in his 60s with acute or convalescent COVID-19. The CDR3: CASSGSGRGAYEQYF. CDR3 sequence (DNA): TGTGCCAGCAGTGGGAGCGGGAGGGGAGCCTACGAGCAGTACTTC. Full variable domain (outside the CDR3, taken from reference TRBV28 and TRBJ2-7): DVKVTQSSRYLVKRTGEKVFLECVQDMDHENMFWYRQDPGLGLRLIYFSYDVKMKEKGDIPEGYSVSREKKERFSLILESASTNQTSMYLCASSGSGRGAYEQYFGPGTRLTVT.